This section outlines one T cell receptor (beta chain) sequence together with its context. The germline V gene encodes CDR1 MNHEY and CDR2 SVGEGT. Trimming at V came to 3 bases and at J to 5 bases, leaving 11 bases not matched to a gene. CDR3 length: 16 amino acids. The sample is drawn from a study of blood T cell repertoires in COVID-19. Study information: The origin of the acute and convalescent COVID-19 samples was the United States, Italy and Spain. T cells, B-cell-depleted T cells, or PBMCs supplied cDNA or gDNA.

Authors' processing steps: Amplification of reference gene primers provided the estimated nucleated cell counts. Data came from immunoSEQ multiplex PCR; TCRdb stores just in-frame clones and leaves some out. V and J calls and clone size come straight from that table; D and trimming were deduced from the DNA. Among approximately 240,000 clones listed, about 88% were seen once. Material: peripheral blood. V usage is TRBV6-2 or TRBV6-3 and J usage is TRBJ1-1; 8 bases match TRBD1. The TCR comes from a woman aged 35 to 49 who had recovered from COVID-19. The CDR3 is CASSYQGAYGGTEAFF. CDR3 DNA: TGTGCCAGCAGTTATCAGGGGGCCTACGGGGGGACTGAAGCTTTCTTT.